This T cell receptor beta chain was found in a study of blood T cell repertoires in COVID-19. The CDR3 consists of 14 residues. CDR1 and CDR2 (germline): MGHRA, YSYEKL. V was shortened by 2 bases and J by 1 base, with 8 bases between the two germline ends. Assay: immunoSEQ multiplex PCR; the TCRdb copy retains only in-frame clones and omits some. The table shows 200,000 to 250,000 clones, with 90% occurring only once. The material sequenced was PBMCs or T cells enriched from blood (not recorded which). The sequence was obtained from a man under 40 who had been exposed to COVID-19. This sequence joins TRBV4-1 and TRBJ1-1, with D maybe TRBD1 (5 bases). The CDR3 reads CASSQRGENTEAFF. CDR3 DNA sequence: TGCGCCAGCAGCCAAAGGGGCGAGAACACTGAAGCTTTCTTT.